This T cell receptor (beta chain) originates from a study of blood T cell repertoires in COVID-19. V was pared by 6 bases and J by 5 bases, with 15 bases of the junction left unmatched. From germline, CDR1 is MNHEY and CDR2 SMNVEV (reference sequence). There are 17 residues in the CDR3. Libraries were prepared by immunoSEQ multiplex PCR; TCRdb keeps only in-frame clonotypes and omits some of them. This sample has 70,000 to 95,000 clones, with about four fifths found just once. The material sequenced was peripheral blood. The chain recombines TRBV27 with TRBJ2-7; 11 bases align to TRBD2. This receptor was obtained from a middle-aged woman with active or convalescent COVID-19. CDR3 nucleotide sequence: TGTGCCAGCAGGAGGCTAGCGGGGGGCGGGAGGGCTCACGAGCAGTACTTC. Protein: CASRRLAGGGRAHEQYF.